A selection of T cell receptor beta chains follows, all from one sample in a study of PD-1 blockade in classical Hodgkin lymphoma. Sequencing was performed with immunoSEQ multiplex PCR; in TCRdb, only in-frame clones are kept and a portion is missing. This sample carries tens of thousands of clones, roughly nine tenths of them seen once, and the ten largest clones take around a tenth. Here the sequenced sample was peripheral blood mononuclear cells (PBMCs), taken before the second cycle of nivolumab. The source of these receptors is a human donor with classical Hodgkin lymphoma. Both conserved end residues are part of each CDR3. D genes are given only for firm matches. The size entry is marked missing in some rows and otherwise reads once, few, many or a size class.

clone_size j_call d_call v_call cdr3_length cdr3_aa cdr3_nt
. TRBJ2-2 . TRBV7-9 14 CASSYTVNTGELFF TGTGCCAGCAGTTACACAGTGAACACCGGGGAGCTGTTTTTT
. TRBJ2-1 TRBD2 TRBV19 15 CASSLSGGAYNEQFF TGTGCCAGTAGTCTTAGCGGGGGGGCCTACAATGAGCAGTTCTTC
. TRBJ2-7 TRBD2 TRBV7-6 16 CASSLVGEAGGYEQYF TGTGCCAGCAGCTTAGTGGGGGAAGCGGGAGGTTACGAGCAGTACTTC
. TRBJ1-5 . TRBV28 12 CASSPDSQPQHF TGTGCCAGCAGCCCTGACAGCCAGCCCCAGCATTTT
. TRBJ2-3 TRBD2 TRBV2 15 CASRAWTRPTDTQYF TGTGCCAGCAGGGCCTGGACTAGGCCCACAGATACGCAGTATTTT
. TRBJ1-4 TRBD1 TRBV7-9 13 CASSTGGPEKLFF TGTGCCAGCAGTACAGGGGGCCCTGAAAAACTGTTTTTT
. TRBJ2-2 TRBD1 TRBV30 17 CAWNRDRGLLGTGELFF TGTGCCTGGAACCGGGACAGGGGGCTATTGGGCACCGGGGAGCTGTTTTTT
. TRBJ2-2 . TRBV5-6 14 CASSLMGSTGELFF TGTGCCAGCAGCTTGATGGGTTCCACCGGGGAGCTGTTTTTT
. TRBJ2-5 TRBD2 TRBV4-1 17 CASSQRATSGRLETQYF TGCGCCAGCAGCCAACGCGCGACTAGCGGGAGGTTGGAGACCCAGTACTTC
few TRBJ1-2 . TRBV7-8 12 CASRDASYGYTF TGTGCCAGCCGGGACGCGTCCTATGGCTACACCTTC
. TRBJ2-3 . TRBV30 13 CAWRHAGASSQYF TGTGCCTGGAGGCACGCAGGGGCCTCATCGCAGTATTTT
. TRBJ1-2 TRBD1 TRBV6-6 15 CASNTLGQGSYGYTF TGTGCCAGCAATACCTTGGGACAGGGATCCTATGGCTACACCTTC
. TRBJ2-5 TRBD2 TRBV29-1 17 CSVDSGAGGPIQETQYF TGCAGCGTTGATTCAGGGGCGGGGGGACCCATCCAAGAGACCCAGTACTTC
. TRBJ2-7 . TRBV27 13 CASSFLGSYEQYF TGTGCCAGCAGTTTCCTCGGGAGTTACGAGCAGTACTTC
. TRBJ1-2 TRBD1 TRBV19 14 CASSGQAGNYGYTF TGTGCCAGTAGCGGACAGGCGGGTAACTATGGCTACACCTTC
. TRBJ2-7 . TRBV6-1 13 CASSDRYSYEQYF TGTGCCAGCAGTGACAGGTATTCCTACGAGCAGTACTTC
. TRBJ1-2 . TRBV18 13 CASSPENNYGYTF TGTGCCAGCTCACCGGAAAATAACTATGGCTACACCTTC
. TRBJ2-3 . TRBV27 12 CASQGNTDTQYF TGTGCCAGCCAGGGGAACACAGATACGCAGTATTTT
. TRBJ2-7 . TRBV27 12 CASSSTSYEQYF TGTGCCAGCAGTTCCACGTCCTACGAGCAGTACTTC
. TRBJ2-2 TRBD2 TRBV11-3 16 CASSQLAGSNTGELFF TGTGCCAGCAGCCAACTAGCGGGGTCGAACACCGGGGAGCTGTTTTTT
. TRBJ2-1 TRBD2 TRBV6-1 16 CASSDLAGGPTNEQFF TGTGCCAGCAGTGATTTGGCGGGAGGGCCAACCAATGAGCAGTTCTTC
. TRBJ1-1 . TRBV4-2 14 CASSQEGLNTEAFF TGTGCCAGCAGCCAAGAGGGCCTGAACACTGAAGCTTTCTTT
. TRBJ2-1 . TRBV19 17 CASSPQGPHTLYNEQFF TGTGCCAGTAGTCCTCAAGGCCCCCATACCCTCTACAATGAGCAGTTCTTC
once TRBJ2-3 . TRBV27 14 CASSYGRSTDTQYF TGTGCCAGCAGTTACGGGCGGAGCACAGATACGCAGTATTTT
. TRBJ2-1 TRBD2 TRBV7-3 16 CASSLQAGVWGNEQFF TGTGCCAGCAGCCTCCAAGCGGGGGTTTGGGGCAATGAGCAGTTCTTC
. TRBJ2-5 . TRBV2 11 CASSIQETQYF TGTGCCAGCAGTATTCAAGAGACCCAGTACTTC
. TRBJ1-2 . TRBV10-3 13 CAISLQEFYGYTF TGTGCCATCAGTCTACAGGAGTTCTATGGCTACACCTTC
. TRBJ2-5 TRBD2 TRBV29-1 13 CSVQRGGGETQYF TGCAGCGTTCAACGGGGGGGAGGAGAGACCCAGTACTTC
once TRBJ2-2 TRBD2 TRBV5-1 18 CASTLGATSGSSTGELFF TGCGCCAGCACCCTGGGGGCGACTAGCGGGAGCTCGACCGGGGAGCTGTTTTTT
. TRBJ2-3 TRBD2 TRBV7-2 15 CASSFQAGGPSTQYF TGTGCCAGCAGCTTTCAAGCGGGGGGGCCCTCGACGCAGTATTTT
. TRBJ1-4 TRBD1 TRBV7-8 15 CASSPRTGADEKLFF TGTGCCAGCAGCCCCCGGACAGGAGCCGACGAAAAACTGTTTTTT
. TRBJ2-1 TRBD2 TRBV9 17 CASSPGTSGTIYNEQFF TGTGCCAGCAGCCCCGGGACTAGCGGGACCATCTACAATGAGCAGTTCTTC
. TRBJ2-7 . TRBV19 13 CASSAAPTYEQYF TGTGCCAGTAGTGCGGCACCAACTTACGAGCAGTACTTC
. TRBJ1-5 TRBD1 TRBV28 14 CASRSGQHNQPQHF TGTGCCAGCAGATCGGGACAGCACAATCAGCCCCAGCATTTT
. TRBJ2-3 TRBD2 TRBV7-9 16 CASSLALAGVTDTQYF TGTGCCAGCAGCTTAGCGCTAGCGGGGGTCACAGATACGCAGTATTTT
. TRBJ2-1 . TRBV6-5 14 CASSYGGTANEQFF TGTGCCAGCAGTTACGGCGGGACGGCGAATGAGCAGTTCTTC
once TRBJ1-1 TRBD1 TRBV6-5 15 CASSYERGTGREAFF TGTGCCAGCAGTTACGAGAGAGGGACAGGGAGGGAAGCTTTCTTT
. TRBJ2-1 . TRBV5-4 17 CASSLVRALSSYNEQFF TGTGCCAGCAGCTTGGTTAGAGCGCTTAGCTCCTACAATGAGCAGTTCTTC
. TRBJ2-2 TRBD2 TRBV6-1 16 CASSESAGGDTGELFF TGTGCCAGCAGTGAGTCAGCGGGAGGGGACACCGGGGAGCTGTTTTTT
. TRBJ2-1 TRBD2 TRBV5-4 16 CASSSSLSGSIHEQFF TGTGCCAGCAGCTCGTCCCTCAGCGGGAGTATTCATGAGCAGTTCTTC
. TRBJ2-3 . TRBV27 14 CASSFIVHADTQYF TGTGCCAGCAGTTTTATTGTACACGCAGATACGCAGTATTTT
. TRBJ2-1 . TRBV19 17 CASPHPTSYRGTNEQFF TGTGCCAGTCCCCATCCGACTAGCTACAGGGGCACCAATGAGCAGTTCTTC
. TRBJ2-1 TRBD2 TRBV11-3 15 CASSLGLAGYNEQFF TGTGCCAGCAGCTTAGGACTAGCAGGTTACAATGAGCAGTTCTTC
once TRBJ2-7 . TRBV5-1 13 CASSLGPRNEQYF TGCGCCAGCAGCTTGGGGCCGAGGAACGAGCAGTACTTC
. TRBJ2-4 . TRBV15 17 CATSRGGDRLAKNIQYF TGTGCCACCAGCAGGGGGGGGGACAGACTAGCCAAAAACATTCAGTACTTC
. TRBJ2-2 TRBD2 TRBV7-6 16 CASSLAAGTFTGELFF TGTGCCAGCAGCTTGGCAGCGGGGACTTTCACCGGGGAGCTGTTTTTT
. TRBJ1-5 . TRBV6-6 14 CASSGDESFWPQHF TGTGCCAGCAGTGGTGACGAATCGTTTTGGCCCCAGCATTTT
. TRBJ1-5 . TRBV10-3 15 CAISAALGLNQPQHF TGTGCCATCAGTGCGGCTTTGGGGCTTAATCAGCCCCAGCATTTT
few TRBJ1-1 . TRBV29-1 12 CSVEGLNTEAFF TGCAGCGTTGAGGGGCTGAACACTGAAGCTTTCTTT
. TRBJ2-7 . TRBV7-2 18 CASSRKKSRGINLYEQYF TGTGCCAGCAGCAGAAAAAAGAGTAGGGGAATCAATCTCTACGAGCAGTACTTC